There are a few counts of the clone carrying this T cell receptor beta chain. These data come from a study of beta chain features in type 1 diabetes. Whole-study context: Across the samples, some 98,000,000 sorted cells were examined in total.

Expressed TCRB transcripts were sequenced because the isolated RNA had all been reverse transcribed beforehand. The data were produced by immunoSEQ multiplex PCR, yet TCRdb's version contains in-frame clones alone and is incomplete. Among approximately 110,000 clones, 40% were seen once, and the ten largest hold 0.065%. Trimming stripped 0 bases from V and 8 bases from J, with 13 bases between. This CDR3 spans 15 amino acids. Germline loops: CDR1 LNHNV, CDR2 YYDKDF (reference sequence). Sample: stem cell memory CD4+ T cells from blood. This sequence was found in a woman aged 18-29 years in good health. V usage is TRBV15 and J usage is TRBJ1-4, with a possible D match to TRBD1 (5 bases). CDR3 in amino acids: CATSREGQGTEKLFF. In DNA, the CDR3 is TGTGCCACCAGCAGAGAGGGGCAGGGCACGGAAAAACTGTTTTTT.